This T cell receptor (beta chain) stems from a study of esophageal squamous cell carcinoma under preoperative chemotherapy. This clonotype was picked up many times. Antigen: not known. Time point meaning: before preoperative PTX-NDP chemotherapy. The study's findings and limits: Peripheral T cells migrating into the tumor appeared to partly supply post-treatment tumor-infiltrating lymphocytes. Paclitaxel-nedaplatin therapy caused immediate, substantial clonotype frequency changes.

The CDR3 is made up of 14 amino acids. The germline CDR1 and CDR2 sequences are SGHTA and FQGTGA. Each CDR3 protein is one row after TCRdb ran MiXCR on the PCR reads. Of tens of thousands of distinct CDR3 sequences in the sample, approximately 50% were seen once. The chain combines TRBV7-3 with TRBJ2-5, with 8 bases lining up with TRBD1. The DNA matches TRBJ2-7 better at its end, which makes the J call doubtful. Collection of the sample occurred from a patient given preoperative chemotherapy. The receptor comes from a human donor with esophageal squamous cell carcinoma. The donor label of this sample is uncertain. The DNA of the CDR3 is TGTGCCATTACTACGGACAGGGAATGGTTCGAGCAGTACTTC. Encoded protein: CAITTDREWFEQYF.